This T cell receptor (beta chain) is drawn from a study of OX40 agonist ivuxolimab in advanced cancers. Study details: It was permissible to have had prior anti-PD-1, anti-PD-L1 or anti-CTLA-4 therapy, and less than 45% had some.

With V trimmed by 3 bases and J by 6 bases, 5 bases remained unmatched. The CDR3 is made up of 15 amino acids. CDR1 is MGHDK and CDR2 is SYGVNS in the germline V gene. Sampling of blood occurred at baseline, cycle 4 day 1, and cycle 7 day 1. The assay was immunoSEQ multiplex PCR, and TCRdb's table has in-frame clones only and misses some. This sample has some 21,000 clones, with around 85% found just once. Turning to this clone: Its target is not known.

General study points: The specificity for antigen of the expanded peripheral T cells was not determined. There were, on average, more expanded clones in CD8+ T cells than in CD4+.

This TCR derives from an adult with an advanced solid tumor such as melanoma, head and neck, liver or kidney cancer. Sequencing used CD4+ or CD8+ T cells sorted from blood, obtained in a trial of the OX40 agonist ivuxolimab. The gene calls are TRBV25-1 and TRBJ1-4, with 9 bases that match TRBD1. DNA of the CDR3: TGTGCCAGCAGTGACCGGGACAGGGCGGATGAAAAACTGTTTTTT. Protein: CASSDRDRADEKLFF.